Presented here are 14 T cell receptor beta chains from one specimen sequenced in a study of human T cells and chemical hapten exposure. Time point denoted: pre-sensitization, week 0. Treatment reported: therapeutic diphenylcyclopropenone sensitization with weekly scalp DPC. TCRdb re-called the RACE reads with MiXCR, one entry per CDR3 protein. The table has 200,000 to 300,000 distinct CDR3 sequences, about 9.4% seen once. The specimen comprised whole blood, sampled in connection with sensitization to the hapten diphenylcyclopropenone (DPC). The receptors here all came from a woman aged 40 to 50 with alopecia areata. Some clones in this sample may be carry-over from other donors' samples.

This chain's CDR3 is CASSYLSGGAYNEQFF. Here the CDR3 DNA reads TGTGCCAGCAGTTACTTGAGCGGGGGGGCCTACAATGAGCAGTTCTTC. The chain uses TRBV6-2 or TRBV6-3 and TRBJ2-1; 10 nucleotides line up with TRBD2. Per the germline V gene, CDR1 is MNHEY and CDR2 is SVGEGT. The junction had 2 bases not matched to a gene; V was cut back by 1 base and J by 2 bases. This CDR3 has 16 amino acids.

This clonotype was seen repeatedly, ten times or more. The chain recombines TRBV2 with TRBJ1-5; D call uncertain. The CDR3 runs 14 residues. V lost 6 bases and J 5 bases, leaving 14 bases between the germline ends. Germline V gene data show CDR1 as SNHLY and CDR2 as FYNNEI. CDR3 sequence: CASRALSGDQPQHF. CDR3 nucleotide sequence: TGTGCCAGCAGAGCCCTGTCGGGAGATCAGCCCCAGCATTTT. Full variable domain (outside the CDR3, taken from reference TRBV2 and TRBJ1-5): EPEVTQTPSHQVTQMGQEVILRCVPISNHLYFYWYRQILGQKVEFLVSFYNNEISEKSEIFDDQFSVERPDGSNFTLKIRSTKLEDSAMYFCASRALSGDQPQHFGDGTRLSIL.

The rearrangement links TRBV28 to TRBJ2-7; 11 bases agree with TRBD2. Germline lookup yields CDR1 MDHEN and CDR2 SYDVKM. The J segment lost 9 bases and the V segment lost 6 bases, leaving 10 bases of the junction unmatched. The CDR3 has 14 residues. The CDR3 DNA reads TGTGCCAGCAGCCTCACTAGCGGGAGTACCACGCAGTACTTC. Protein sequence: CASSLTSGSTTQYF.

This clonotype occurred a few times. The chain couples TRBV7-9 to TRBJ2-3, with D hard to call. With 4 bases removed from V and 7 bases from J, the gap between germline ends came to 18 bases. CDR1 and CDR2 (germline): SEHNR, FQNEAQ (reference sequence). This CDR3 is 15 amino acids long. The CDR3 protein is CASSSLYLLTNTQYF. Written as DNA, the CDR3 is TGTGCCAGCAGCTCCCTCTACCTCCTCACGAATACGCAGTATTTT.

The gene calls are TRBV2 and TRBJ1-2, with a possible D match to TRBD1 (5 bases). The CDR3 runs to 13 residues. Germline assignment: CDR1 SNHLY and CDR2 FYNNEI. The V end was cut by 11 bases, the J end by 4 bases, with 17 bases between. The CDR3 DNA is TGTGCCGGCCAGTCTAGGGGATTCTATGGCTACACCTTC. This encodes CAGQSRGFYGYTF.

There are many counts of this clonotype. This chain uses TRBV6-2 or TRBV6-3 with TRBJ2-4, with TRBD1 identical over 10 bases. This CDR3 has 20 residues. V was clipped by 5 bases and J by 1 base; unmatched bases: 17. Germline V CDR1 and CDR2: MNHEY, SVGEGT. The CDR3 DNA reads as TGTGCCAGCAGTCATCCGAACCGGACAGGGGGGATCGTGGCCAAAAACATTCAGTACTTC. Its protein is CASSHPNRTGGIVAKNIQYF.

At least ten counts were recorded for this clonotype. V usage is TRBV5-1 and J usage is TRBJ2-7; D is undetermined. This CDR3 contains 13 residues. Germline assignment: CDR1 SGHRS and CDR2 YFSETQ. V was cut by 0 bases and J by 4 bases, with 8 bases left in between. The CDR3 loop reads CASSLGQDYEQYF. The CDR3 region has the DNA TGCGCCAGCAGCTTGGGTCAAGATTACGAGCAGTACTTC.

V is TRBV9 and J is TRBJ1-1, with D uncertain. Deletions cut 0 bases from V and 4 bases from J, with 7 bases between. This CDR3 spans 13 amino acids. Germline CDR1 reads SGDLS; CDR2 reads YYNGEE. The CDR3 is CASSVGPFTEAFF. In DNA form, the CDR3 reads TGTGCCAGCAGCGTAGGGCCGTTCACTGAAGCTTTCTTT.

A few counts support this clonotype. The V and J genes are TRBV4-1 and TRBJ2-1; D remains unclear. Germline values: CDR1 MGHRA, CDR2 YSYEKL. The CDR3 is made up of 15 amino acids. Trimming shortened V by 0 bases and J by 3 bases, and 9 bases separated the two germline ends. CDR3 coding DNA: TGCGCCAGCAGCCAAGAACACTCCTACTACAATGAGCAGTTCTTC. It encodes CASSQEHSYYNEQFF.

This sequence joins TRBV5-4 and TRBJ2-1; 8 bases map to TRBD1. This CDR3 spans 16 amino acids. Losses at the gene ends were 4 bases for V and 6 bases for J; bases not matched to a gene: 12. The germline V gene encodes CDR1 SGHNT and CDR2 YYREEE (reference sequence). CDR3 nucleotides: TGTGCCAGCAGCCCAGGAGGAGACAGGGGCCGCAATGAGCAGTTCTTC. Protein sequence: CASSPGGDRGRNEQFF.

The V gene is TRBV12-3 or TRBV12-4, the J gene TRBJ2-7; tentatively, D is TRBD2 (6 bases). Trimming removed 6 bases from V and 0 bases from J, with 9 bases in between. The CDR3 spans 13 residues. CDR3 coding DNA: TGTGCCAGCAGGGGACTTGCCTCCTACGAGCAGTACTTC. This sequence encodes CASRGLASYEQYF.

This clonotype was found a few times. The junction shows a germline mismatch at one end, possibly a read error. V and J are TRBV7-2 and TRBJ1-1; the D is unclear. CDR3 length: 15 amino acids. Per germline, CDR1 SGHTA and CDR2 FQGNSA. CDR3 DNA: TGTGCCAGCAGATTAGAAGCCCTCAGAAACACTGAAGCTTTCTTT. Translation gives CASRLEALRNTEAFF. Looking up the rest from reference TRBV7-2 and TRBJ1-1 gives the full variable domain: GAGVSQSPSNKVTEKGKDVELRCDPISGHTALYWYRQSLGQGLEFLIYFQGNSAPDKSGLPSDRFSAERTGGSVSTLTIQRTQQEDSAVYLCASRLEALRNTEAFFGQGTRLTVV.

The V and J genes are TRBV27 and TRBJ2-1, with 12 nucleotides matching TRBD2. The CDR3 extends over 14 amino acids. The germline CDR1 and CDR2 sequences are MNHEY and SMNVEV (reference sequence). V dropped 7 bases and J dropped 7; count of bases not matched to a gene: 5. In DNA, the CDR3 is TGTGCCAGCACCTGGACTAGCGGGAAGAATGAGCAGTTCTTC. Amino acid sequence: CASTWTSGKNEQFF.

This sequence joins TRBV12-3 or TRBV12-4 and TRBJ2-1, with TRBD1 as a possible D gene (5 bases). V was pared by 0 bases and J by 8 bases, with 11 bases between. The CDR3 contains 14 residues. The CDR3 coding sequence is TGTGCCAGCAGTTTAGCGGGGCCTTGGGATGAGCAGTTCTTC. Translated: CASSLAGPWDEQFF.